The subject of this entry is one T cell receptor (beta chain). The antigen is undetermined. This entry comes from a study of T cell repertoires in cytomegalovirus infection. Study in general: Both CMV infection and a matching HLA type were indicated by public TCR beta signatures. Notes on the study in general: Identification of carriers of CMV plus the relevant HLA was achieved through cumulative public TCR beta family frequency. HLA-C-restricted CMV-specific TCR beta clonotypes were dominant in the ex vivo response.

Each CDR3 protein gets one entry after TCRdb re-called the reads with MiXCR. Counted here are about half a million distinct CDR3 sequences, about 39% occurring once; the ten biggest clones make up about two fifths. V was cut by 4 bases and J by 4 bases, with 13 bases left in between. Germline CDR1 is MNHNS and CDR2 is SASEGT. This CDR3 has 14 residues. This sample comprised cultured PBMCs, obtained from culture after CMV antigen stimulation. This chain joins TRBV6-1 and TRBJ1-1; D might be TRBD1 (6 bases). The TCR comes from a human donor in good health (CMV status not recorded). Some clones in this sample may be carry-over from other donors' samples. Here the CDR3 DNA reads TGTGCCAGCAGTGGGGTAGGGGGAATCACTGAAGCTTTCTTT. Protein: CASSGVGGITEAFF.